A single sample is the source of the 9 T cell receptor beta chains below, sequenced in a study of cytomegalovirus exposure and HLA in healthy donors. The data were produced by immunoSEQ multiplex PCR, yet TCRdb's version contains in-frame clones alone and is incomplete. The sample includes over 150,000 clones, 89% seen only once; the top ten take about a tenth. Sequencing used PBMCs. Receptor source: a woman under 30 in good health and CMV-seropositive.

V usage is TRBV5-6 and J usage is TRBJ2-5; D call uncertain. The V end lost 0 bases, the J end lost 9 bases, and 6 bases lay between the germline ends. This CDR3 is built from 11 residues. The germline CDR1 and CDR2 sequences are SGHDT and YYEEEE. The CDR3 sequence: CASSLAVAQYF. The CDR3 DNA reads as TGTGCCAGCAGCTTGGCAGTGGCCCAGTACTTC.

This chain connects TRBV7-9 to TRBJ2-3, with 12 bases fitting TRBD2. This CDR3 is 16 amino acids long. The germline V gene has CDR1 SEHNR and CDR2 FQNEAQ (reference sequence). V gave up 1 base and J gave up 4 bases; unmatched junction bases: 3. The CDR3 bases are TGTGCCAGCAGCTTAGGACTAGCGGGAGTTCCAGATACGCAGTATTTT. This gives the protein CASSLGLAGVPDTQYF.

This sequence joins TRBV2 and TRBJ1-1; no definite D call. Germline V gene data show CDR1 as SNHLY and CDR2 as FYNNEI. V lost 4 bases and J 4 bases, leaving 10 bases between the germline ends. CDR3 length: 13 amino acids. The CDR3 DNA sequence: TGTGCCAGCAGTGGTCAGGAGGGCACTGAAGCTTTCTTT. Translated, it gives CASSGQEGTEAFF.

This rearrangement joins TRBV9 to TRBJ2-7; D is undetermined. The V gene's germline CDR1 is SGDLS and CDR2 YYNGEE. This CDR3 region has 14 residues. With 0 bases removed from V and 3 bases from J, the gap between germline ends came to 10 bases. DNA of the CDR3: TGTGCCAGCAGCGTAGTCTCCAGACACTACGAGCAGTACTTC. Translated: CASSVVSRHYEQYF.

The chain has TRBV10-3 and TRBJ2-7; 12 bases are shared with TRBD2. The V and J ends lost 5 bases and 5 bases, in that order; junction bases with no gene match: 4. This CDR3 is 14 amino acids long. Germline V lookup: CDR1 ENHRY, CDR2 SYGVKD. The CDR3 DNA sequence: TGTGCCATCAGTTCGACTAGCGGGAGTCACGAGCAGTACTTC. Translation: CAISSTSGSHEQYF.

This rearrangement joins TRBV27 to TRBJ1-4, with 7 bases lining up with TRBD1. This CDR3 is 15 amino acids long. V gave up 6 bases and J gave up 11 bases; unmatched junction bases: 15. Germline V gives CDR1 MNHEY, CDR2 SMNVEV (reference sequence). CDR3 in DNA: TGTGCCAGCAGGCCCCTGGGACAGCGAACGTGGAAACTGTTTTTT. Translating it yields CASRPLGQRTWKLFF.

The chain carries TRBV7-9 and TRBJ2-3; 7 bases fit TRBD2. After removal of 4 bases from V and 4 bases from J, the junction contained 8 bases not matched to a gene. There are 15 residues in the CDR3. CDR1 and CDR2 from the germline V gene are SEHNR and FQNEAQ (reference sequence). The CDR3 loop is CASSSTSLLPDTQYF. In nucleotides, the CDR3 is TGTGCCAGCAGCTCGACTAGCCTACTGCCAGATACGCAGTATTTT.

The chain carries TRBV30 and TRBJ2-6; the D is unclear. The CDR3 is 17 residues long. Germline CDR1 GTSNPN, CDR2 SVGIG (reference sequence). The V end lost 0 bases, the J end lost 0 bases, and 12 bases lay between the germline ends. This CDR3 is CAWSVNSLTSGANVLTF. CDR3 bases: TGTGCCTGGAGTGTAAACAGCTTAACCTCTGGGGCCAACGTCCTGACTTTC.

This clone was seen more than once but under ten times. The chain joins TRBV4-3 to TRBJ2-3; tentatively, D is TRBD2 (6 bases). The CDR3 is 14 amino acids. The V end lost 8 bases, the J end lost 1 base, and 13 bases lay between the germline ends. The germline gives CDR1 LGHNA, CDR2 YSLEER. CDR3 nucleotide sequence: TGCGCCAGCCGGTTTATAGCGGGCACAGATACGCAGTATTTT. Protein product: CASRFIAGTDTQYF.